The rows below give T cell receptor beta chains drawn from one sample of a study of shared clonotypes between healthy human individuals. Data came from immunoSEQ multiplex PCR; TCRdb stores just in-frame clones and leaves some out. The data contain over 1.5 million clones, under 99% of them singletons. The material sequenced was naive CD4+ T cells sorted from blood. All receptors derive from a man aged 25-40 years in good health. Each CDR3 is given with its conserved first and last residue. The order of the fields is V gene, D gene, clone size, J gene, CDR3 protein, CDR3 DNA. The D gene is left open where the match is weak. Clone size, where shown, is once, few, many, or a class for clones that have expanded.

V: TRBV18
D: TRBD1
size: -
J: TRBJ2-5
CDR3: CASSRQGAHGETQYF
DNA: TGTGCCAGCTCGCGACAGGGGGCGCATGGAGAGACCCAGTACTTC

V: TRBV18
D: -
size: -
J: TRBJ1-4
CDR3: CASSPSATNEKLFF
DNA: TGTGCCAGCTCACCAAGTGCAACTAATGAAAAACTGTTTTTT

V: TRBV18
D: TRBD2
size: -
J: TRBJ2-5
CDR3: CASSPIPGTTQETQYF
DNA: TGTGCCAGCTCACCAATCCCGGGGACTACTCAAGAGACCCAGTACTTC

V: TRBV28
D: -
size: -
J: TRBJ2-7
CDR3: CASETGIEQYF
DNA: TGTGCCAGCGAAACAGGGATTGAGCAGTACTTC

V: TRBV27
D: TRBD2
size: -
J: TRBJ2-3
CDR3: CASSTSGRAILDTQYF
DNA: TGTGCCAGCAGTACTAGCGGGAGGGCTATACTGGATACGCAGTATTTT

V: TRBV18
D: -
size: -
J: TRBJ2-3
CDR3: CASSPPGRSTDTQYF
DNA: TGTGCCAGCTCACCACCGGGGCGGTCCACAGATACGCAGTATTTT

V: TRBV7-2
D: -
size: -
J: TRBJ1-1
CDR3: CASSHTSAEAFF
DNA: TGTGCCAGCAGCCATACCTCAGCTGAAGCTTTCTTT

V: TRBV20-1
D: TRBD1
size: -
J: TRBJ1-1
CDR3: CSARDRNEAFF
DNA: TGCAGTGCCCGGGACAGGAATGAAGCTTTCTTT

V: TRBV14
D: TRBD1
size: -
J: TRBJ2-7
CDR3: CASSQNFRGEQYF
DNA: TGTGCCAGCAGCCAAAACTTCAGGGGGGAGCAGTACTTC

V: TRBV5-4
D: -
size: once
J: TRBJ2-3
CDR3: CASSLGGIPSTDTQYF
DNA: TGTGCCAGCAGCTTGGGCGGGATCCCAAGCACAGATACGCAGTATTTT

V: TRBV14
D: TRBD2
size: -
J: TRBJ2-1
CDR3: CASSQGRLRAGATSYNEQFF
DNA: TGTGCCAGCAGCCAAGGAAGGCTTCGAGCGGGAGCCACCTCCTACAATGAGCAGTTCTTC

V: TRBV13
D: -
size: -
J: TRBJ2-7
CDR3: CASSFRPSSYEQYF
DNA: TGTGCCAGCAGCTTCAGGCCGAGCTCCTACGAGCAGTACTTC

V: TRBV30
D: -
size: -
J: TRBJ2-5
CDR3: CAWEGTFQETQYF
DNA: TGTGCCTGGGAGGGGACATTCCAAGAGACCCAGTACTTC

V: TRBV5-1
D: -
size: -
J: TRBJ2-1
CDR3: CASSLVVTGMDEQFF
DNA: TGCGCCAGCAGCTTGGTGGTGACAGGTATGGATGAGCAGTTCTTC

V: TRBV7-9
D: TRBD2
size: -
J: TRBJ2-3
CDR3: CASSKGSGRIADTQYF
DNA: TGTGCCAGCAGCAAAGGCAGCGGGAGGATAGCAGATACGCAGTATTTT